Each of the 11 T cell receptor beta chains below was sequenced from the same sample in a study of CD8 T cells in ankylosing spondylitis. Their cognate antigens are unknown. Study-wide findings and caveats: Roughly 8 highly homologous variants made up a TCR beta motif, and this motif appeared characteristic of ankylosing spondylitis blood.

TCRdb reprocessed the 5' RACE reads via MiXCR and lists one record per CDR3 protein. The data hold some 700,000 distinct CDR3 sequences, with around 20% observed a single time. Sequenced material: blood, either unsorted or a sorted T cell fraction (not recorded which). Receptor source: a male donor with ankylosing spondylitis.

The chain has TRBV20-1 and TRBJ2-7; 12 positions agree with TRBD2. The J segment lost 3 bases and the V segment lost 7 bases, leaving 4 bases of the junction unmatched. In germline, CDR1 is DFQATT, CDR2 SNEGSKA (reference sequence). The CDR3 sequence is 13 residues long. CDR3 protein: CSVTSGGNYEQYF. CDR3 nucleotide sequence: TGCAGTGTTACTAGCGGGGGGAACTACGAGCAGTACTTC.

This clonotype was seen a few times. This rearrangement joins TRBV11-2 to TRBJ1-6, with D unclear. V dropped 3 bases and J dropped 9 bases, with 9 bases sitting between them. Germline V gene lookup returns CDR1 SGHAT and CDR2 FQNNGV. This CDR3 has 13 amino acids. The CDR3 DNA reads as TGTGCCAGCAGCTTTAATGACGGTTCACCCCTCCACTTT. It yields the protein CASSFNDGSPLHF.

Only a few counts were recorded for this clonotype. This CDR3 reads CASSLSTSNEQFF. Here the CDR3 DNA reads TGTGCCAGCAGCTTGTCTACTTCGAATGAGCAGTTCTTC. V gene TRBV11-2 combines with J gene TRBJ2-1; the D is unclear. Trimming stripped 3 bases from V and 7 bases from J, with 10 bases between. Germline V CDR1 and CDR2: SGHAT, FQNNGV. The CDR3 has 13 residues.

This rearrangement joins TRBV7-2 to TRBJ2-1, with 12 bases that match TRBD2. This CDR3 is 17 amino acids long. V was clipped by 4 bases and J by 4 bases; unmatched bases: 8. CDR1 is SGHTA and CDR2 is FQGNSA in the germline V gene. CDR3 sequence (DNA): TGTGCCAGCAGCTCCCCGACTAGCGGGGGCTCTTACAATGAGCAGTTCTTC. Protein: CASSSPTSGGSYNEQFF.

This clonotype was counted only a few times. The chain combines TRBV11-2 with TRBJ1-3, with a weak D call TRBD1 (5 bases). Germline V gives CDR1 SGHAT, CDR2 FQNNGV. This CDR3 spans 16 amino acids. V dropped 5 bases and J dropped 0 bases, with 14 bases sitting between them. CDR3 sequence: CASSTLIGASGNTIYF. The CDR3 DNA reads TGTGCCAGCAGCACCCTAATCGGGGCCTCTGGAAACACCATATATTTT.

The chain carries TRBV7-2 and TRBJ1-6; D is undetermined. The CDR3 length is 16 residues. Between the trimmed V and J ends, which lost 1 base and 7 bases, there was a span of 14 bases. Germline lookup yields CDR1 SGHTA and CDR2 FQGNSA. The CDR3 here is CASSLGVSLRNSPLHF. The CDR3 nucleotides read TGTGCCAGCAGCTTAGGGGTGAGCCTCCGAAATTCACCCCTCCACTTT.

This sequence joins TRBV20-1 and TRBJ2-3; D may be TRBD1 (6 bases). V was pared by 0 bases and J by 5 bases, with 15 bases between. The germline V gene encodes CDR1 DFQATT and CDR2 SNEGSKA (reference sequence). CDR3 size: 15 residues. The CDR3 here is CSARDTRGAIDTQYF. In DNA, the CDR3 is TGCAGTGCTAGAGATACCAGGGGCGCGATAGATACGCAGTATTTT.

This clonotype came up a few times. The gene calls are TRBV12-3 or TRBV12-4 and TRBJ2-5, with 7 bases aligning to TRBD1. V shed 5 bases and J 4 bases; nucleotides not matched to a gene: 4. The CDR3 contains 13 residues. The CDR3, as DNA: TGTGCCAGCAGTGACAGGGTGGGAGAGACCCAGTACTTC. Protein product: CASSDRVGETQYF.

This chain connects TRBV5-1 to TRBJ2-7; D remains ambiguous. The germline V gene encodes CDR1 SGHRS and CDR2 YFSETQ. Deletions cut 2 bases from V and 3 bases from J, with 9 bases between. This CDR3 is 13 amino acids long. The CDR3 region is CASSFNRDYEQYF. The CDR3 DNA reads TGCGCCAGCAGCTTTAACAGAGACTACGAGCAGTACTTC.

The chain is built from TRBV5-1 and TRBJ2-1; TRBD2 is a possible D gene (5 bases). This CDR3 has 15 amino acids. V lost 4 bases, J lost 0 bases, and 11 bases lay in between. Looked up from germline, CDR1 is SGHRS and CDR2 is YFSETQ. The CDR3 DNA follows: TGCGCCAGCAGCCCAGCGGCGGGCTCCTACAATGAGCAGTTCTTC. This gives the protein CASSPAAGSYNEQFF.

This chain joins TRBV9 and TRBJ2-3, with a tentative D call TRBD2 (5 bases). This CDR3 has 15 residues. V shed 3 bases and J shed 5 bases, with 16 bases lying between them. In germline, CDR1 is SGDLS, CDR2 YYNGEE. The CDR3 loop is CASSARPSEGDTQYF. CDR3 coding DNA: TGTGCCAGCAGCGCAAGACCAAGCGAGGGAGATACGCAGTATTTT.